The T cell receptor (beta chain) described here comes from a study of radiotherapy plus CTLA-4 blockade in lung cancer. The wider study: Objective responses were observed in 15% to 20% of patients, and disease control was achieved by roughly 29%. Broader study findings: Reported findings show early blood T cell clone dynamics, with interferon-beta, best predicted response.

Method: immunoSEQ multiplex PCR; TCRdb's copy keeps in-frame clones and lacks some. This sample has fewer than 65,000 clones, with approximately 84% found just once. CDR3 size: 18 residues. It was focal radiation plus CTLA-4 blockade with ipilimumab that patients with chemo-refractory metastatic non-small-cell lung cancer received. A word on this clone: Its matching antigen is unknown.

The V call is TRBV21-1, the J call TRBJ2-7; the D call in the table, TRBD2, was not verified against the DNA. TRBV21-1 is described as a pseudogene. The sample here was peripheral blood, taken from a patient treated with radiotherapy plus ipilimumab. The source is a human donor with non-small cell lung cancer whose response to radiotherapy plus ipilimumab could not be evaluated. The CDR3 spells CASSRGGLAEPLHYEQYF. The DNA of the CDR3 is TGTGCCAGCAGCCGGGGGGGACTAGCGGAGCCCCTGCACTACGAGCAGTACTTC.